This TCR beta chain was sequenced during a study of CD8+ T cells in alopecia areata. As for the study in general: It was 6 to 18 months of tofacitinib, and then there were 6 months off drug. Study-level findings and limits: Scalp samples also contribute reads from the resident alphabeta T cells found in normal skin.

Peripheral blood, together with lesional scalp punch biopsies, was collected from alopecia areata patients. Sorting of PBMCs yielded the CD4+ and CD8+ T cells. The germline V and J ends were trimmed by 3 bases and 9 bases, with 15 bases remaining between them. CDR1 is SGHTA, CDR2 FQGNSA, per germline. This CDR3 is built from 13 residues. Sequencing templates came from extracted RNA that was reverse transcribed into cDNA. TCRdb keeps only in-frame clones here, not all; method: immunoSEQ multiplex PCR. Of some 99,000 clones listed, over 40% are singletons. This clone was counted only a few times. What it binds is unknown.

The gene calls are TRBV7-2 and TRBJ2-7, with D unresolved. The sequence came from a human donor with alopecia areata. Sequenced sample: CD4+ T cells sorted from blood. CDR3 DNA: TGTGCCAGCAGCTTGGGCTCCCGTCGTGCGCAGTACTTC. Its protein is CASSLGSRRAQYF.